These 30 T cell receptor beta chains share one sample of origin, sequenced in a study of blood T cell repertoires in COVID-19 (dated by TCRdb to about 2020). Libraries were made using the immunoSEQ multiplex PCR assay. TCRdb took over this immuneACCESS table, retaining in-frame rearrangements with V and J assigned. Such tables are incomplete; in checked studies, under half of the missing clones stem from an unresolved V gene, and the remainder is unexplained. In all, the sample holds 180,000 or so clones, and more than 70% of those were seen once. In total, the top ten clones hold roughly 2.5% of the sample. Input material: peripheral blood. Source of these receptors: a man aged 35 to 55 with active or convalescent COVID-19.

This rearrangement joins TRBV4-2 to TRBJ2-5, with 9 positions matching TRBD2. The ends lost 0 bases at V and 5 bases at J; junction bases unmatched: 7. This CDR3 spans 16 amino acids. Germline V lookup: CDR1 LGHNA, CDR2 YNFKEQ. CDR3 residues: CASSQEPRGGWETQYF. CDR3 bases: TGTGCCAGCAGCCAAGAACCGCGGGGGGGCTGGGAGACCCAGTACTTC.

The chain links TRBV9 to TRBJ2-5; 7 bases are shared with TRBD2. In germline, CDR1 is SGDLS, CDR2 YYNGEE. The CDR3 loop spans 17 amino acids. J was trimmed by 0 bases and V by 0 bases; bases with no gene match: 8. CDR3 DNA sequence: TGTGCCAGCAGCGTAGCTACGCGGGAGCACTACCAAGAGACCCAGTACTTC. It translates to CASSVATREHYQETQYF.

The genes are TRBV6-5 and TRBJ2-7; TRBD2 might be the D (5 bases). CDR1 is MNHEY, CDR2 SVGAGI, per germline. Trimming cost V 0 bases and J 3 bases, with 15 bases left between them. CDR3 length equals 16 residues. The CDR3 region is CASSYSISSGVYEQYF. The CDR3 DNA reads as TGTGCCAGCAGTTACTCGATCTCATCCGGGGTCTACGAGCAGTACTTC.

Comments on this clone: Other DNA sequences in the sample encode the same CDR3. The chain couples TRBV7-9 to TRBJ1-1, with D perhaps TRBD1 (6 bases). V lost 0 bases and J 2 bases, leaving 7 bases between the germline ends. The CDR3 length is 14 residues. Germline assignment: CDR1 SEHNR and CDR2 FQNEAQ (reference sequence). The CDR3 DNA is TGTGCCAGCAGCTTAGCAGGGGGAAACACTGAAGCTTTCTTT. Translation: CASSLAGGNTEAFF.

This clone was recorded only once. V is TRBV27 and J is TRBJ1-2, with 9 bases that match TRBD1. Germline-derived CDR1 and CDR2 are MNHEY and SMNVEV (reference sequence). The CDR3 runs 18 residues. The V gene end was trimmed by 3 bases and the J gene end by 4 bases; junction bases not matched to a gene: 15. The CDR3 protein is CASSFNGQGTVFPYGYTF. Written as DNA, the CDR3 is TGTGCCAGCAGTTTTAACGGACAGGGGACTGTCTTCCCCTATGGCTACACCTTC.

The J gene is TRBJ2-3, the V gene TRBV7-3; D may be TRBD2 (6 bases). CDR3 length: 16 amino acids. Trimming removed 5 bases at V and 2 bases at J, with 17 bases between. Germline values: CDR1 SGHTA, CDR2 FQGTGA. This CDR3 is CASSRRRGGDTDTQYF. The CDR3 nucleotides read TGTGCCAGCAGCCGTAGGCGGGGCGGAGACACAGATACGCAGTATTTT.

The J gene is TRBJ1-2, the V gene TRBV5-4, with TRBD1 as a possible D gene (6 bases). The V gene lost 5 bases and the J gene lost 6 bases, with 20 bases spanning the gap. CDR1 is SGHNT and CDR2 is YYREEE in the germline V gene (reference sequence). The CDR3 has 15 residues. The chain's CDR3 is CASRNMIRGGDGYTF. Here the CDR3 DNA reads TGTGCCAGCAGAAATATGATCAGGGGAGGGGATGGCTACACCTTC.

With respect to this clone: At one of its ends the junction is not consistent with the germline gene, which may arise from a read error. The chain couples TRBV2 to TRBJ1-1; D is perhaps TRBD1 (5 bases). Germline V gene data show CDR1 as SNHLY and CDR2 as FYNNEI. CDR3 length equals 14 residues. The CDR3 DNA reads as TGTGCCAGCAGCGAAGCAGGGAGGCGAACTGAAGCTTTCTTT. Residues: CASSEAGRRTEAFF.

The rearrangement joins TRBV11-2 to TRBJ2-7; 10 bases are a match to TRBD1. The V segment lost 5 bases and the J segment 6 bases; nucleotides outside the gene matches: 10. This CDR3 is built from 15 residues. In germline, CDR1 is SGHAT, CDR2 FQNNGV. The CDR3 DNA reads as TGTGCCAGCAGCCCCCGGACAGGGGGGAGTGGCGAGCAGTACTTC. Translating gives CASSPRTGGSGEQYF.

The V call is TRBV6-5, the J call TRBJ2-3; the D is unclear. From germline, CDR1 is MNHEY and CDR2 SVGAGI. The CDR3 has 16 amino acids. The V gene lost 4 bases and the J gene lost 2 bases, with 16 bases spanning the gap. DNA for the CDR3: TGTGCCAGCAGTTTCTCGTCCCCTCTTCTCACAGATACGCAGTATTTT. It codes for CASSFSSPLLTDTQYF.

The V call is TRBV11-1, the J call TRBJ2-5, with TRBD2 matching over 8 bases. CDR3 length equals 15 residues. Germline lookup yields CDR1 SGHAT and CDR2 FQDESV (reference sequence). V shed 5 bases and J 4 bases; nucleotides not matched to a gene: 9. In nucleotides, the CDR3 is TGTGCCAGCAGCCCAGGGACTAGAAAGGCAGAGACCCAGTACTTC. Translating it yields CASSPGTRKAETQYF.

The chain joins TRBV10-3 to TRBJ1-6; D unclear. The germline V gene has CDR1 ENHRY and CDR2 SYGVKD. CDR3 length equals 13 residues. V was shortened by 7 bases and J by 6 bases, with 10 bases between the two germline ends. The CDR3 region has the DNA TGTGCCATCACTCAGGCAACTAATTCACCCCTCCACTTT. Its translation: CAITQATNSPLHF.

This chain connects TRBV30 to TRBJ1-2, with D tentatively TRBD1 (5 bases). Per germline, CDR1 GTSNPN and CDR2 SVGIG (reference sequence). V was pared by 2 bases and J by 8 bases, with 9 bases between. This CDR3 has 11 amino acids. CDR3: CAWSTGGGYTF. In nucleotides, the CDR3 is TGTGCCTGGAGTACCGGGGGAGGCTACACCTTC.

CDR3 nucleotides: TGTGCCAGCAGCTTCGTAACCCAGACAGGGGTTCCGATGGATACGCAGTATTTT. Its translation: CASSFVTQTGVPMDTQYF. The chain recombines TRBV5-5 with TRBJ2-3, with 8 bases aligning to TRBD1. The CDR3 runs to 18 residues. Germline CDR1 SGHKS, CDR2 YYEKEE (reference sequence). V lost 2 bases to trimming and J lost 6 bases; unmatched junction nucleotides: 17.

This chain uses TRBV7-8 with TRBJ1-5; 7 bases align to TRBD1. Germline V gene lookup returns CDR1 SGHVS and CDR2 FQNEAQ. The CDR3 length is 18 residues. V was pared by 2 bases and J by 0 bases, with 10 bases of the junction left unmatched. The CDR3 DNA follows: TGTGCCAGCAGCTTATTTGGGGACAGTTCCTATAGCAATCAGCCCCAGCATTTT. Its translation: CASSLFGDSSYSNQPQHF.

The chain combines TRBV4-1 with TRBJ2-2; TRBD2 is a possible D gene (7 bases). The CDR3 totals 16 residues. V was shortened by 0 bases and J by 2 bases, with 10 bases between the two germline ends. Germline CDR1 is MGHRA and CDR2 is YSYEKL. The CDR3 coding sequence is TGCGCCAGCAGCCAAGACGGGGGGCGTAACACCGGGGAGCTGTTTTTT. This encodes CASSQDGGRNTGELFF.

The rearrangement links TRBV7-2 to TRBJ1-2; D unresolved. The length of the CDR3 is 15 residues. V dropped 1 base and J dropped 8 bases, with 17 bases sitting between them. Per the germline V gene, CDR1 is SGHTA and CDR2 is FQGNSA. For the CDR3, the DNA is TGTGCCAGCAGCTTAGATAGGTTCGGGTTGAGCGGCTACACCTTC. Amino acids: CASSLDRFGLSGYTF.

The CDR3: CASSLDRSGGYTF. The CDR3 coding sequence is TGTGCCAGCAGCCTGGACAGGTCAGGCGGCTACACCTTC. The rearrangement uses TRBV3-1 (or the pseudogene TRBV3-2) and TRBJ1-2, with 7 bases lining up with TRBD1. Germline trimming cut 4 bases from V and 8 bases from J; bases unmatched to any gene: 7. This CDR3 is built from 13 residues. CDR1 and CDR2 (germline): LGHDT, YNNKEL (reference sequence).

V and J are TRBV5-1 and TRBJ1-1; TRBD1 might be the D (5 bases). This CDR3 contains 14 residues. The V and J ends lost 4 bases and 7 bases respectively, with 17 bases between them. Per the germline V gene, CDR1 is SGHRS and CDR2 is YFSETQ. The CDR3 spells CASSGGTRLDEAFF. Here the CDR3 DNA reads TGCGCCAGCAGCGGGGGGACTCGGCTAGATGAAGCTTTCTTT.

The CDR3: CASSQSTGINEKLFF. CDR3 DNA: TGTGCCAGCAGCCAATCGACAGGGATAAATGAAAAACTGTTTTTT. The V gene is TRBV27, the J gene TRBJ1-4, with 7 bases fitting TRBD1. Germline V gene sequence: CDR1 MNHEY, CDR2 SMNVEV (reference sequence). The CDR3 totals 15 residues. V was clipped by 6 bases and J by 5 bases; unmatched bases: 9.

Details on this clone: One end of the junction does not line up with germline, which may come from a read error. This chain connects TRBV5-1 to TRBJ1-2; TRBD1 agrees at 8 bases. The CDR3 extends over 15 amino acids. CDR1 is SGHRS and CDR2 is YFSETQ in the germline V gene. CDR3 DNA sequence: TGCGCCAGCACCTTGGAGACAGGGGCTAACTATGGCTACACCTTC. Translated: CASTLETGANYGYTF.

The chain recombines TRBV7-2 with TRBJ2-2; TRBD2 aligns across 9 bases. V shed 1 base, J shed 7 bases, and the junction held 4 bases outside the gene matches. Germline V gene lookup returns CDR1 SGHTA and CDR2 FQGNSA. This CDR3 comprises 15 residues. The CDR3 sequence is CASSLELSGGGELFF. CDR3 in DNA: TGTGCCAGCAGCTTAGAACTTAGCGGGGGCGGGGAGCTGTTTTTT.

This chain joins TRBV6-5 and TRBJ2-6; D remains ambiguous. The CDR3 extends over 15 amino acids. V lost 7 bases to trimming and J lost 2 bases, with 12 bases between them. Germline V gene data show CDR1 as MNHEY and CDR2 as SVGAGI. The CDR3: CASTIVQAGANVLTF. In DNA form, the CDR3 reads TGTGCCAGCACCATAGTTCAAGCTGGGGCCAACGTCCTGACTTTC.

The J gene is TRBJ2-3, the V gene TRBV28, with TRBD2 as a possible D gene (6 bases). This CDR3 spans 15 amino acids. Trimming took 4 bases from V and 2 from J, leaving 13 bases between them. Germline V lookup: CDR1 MDHEN, CDR2 SYDVKM. Here the CDR3 DNA reads TGTGCCAGCAGTTCTCCGGGACTGAACACAGATACGCAGTATTTT. Amino acid sequence: CASSSPGLNTDTQYF. Together with reference TRBV28 and TRBJ2-3, the CDR3 gives the full variable domain: DVKVTQSSRYLVKRTGEKVFLECVQDMDHENMFWYRQDPGLGLRLIYFSYDVKMKEKGDIPEGYSVSREKKERFSLILESASTNQTSMYLCASSSPGLNTDTQYFGPGTRLTVL.

The V and J genes are TRBV19 and TRBJ1-6, with 7 bases fitting TRBD1. The CDR3 is made up of 16 amino acids. After removal of 4 bases from V and 7 bases from J, the junction contained 10 bases not matched to a gene. Germline CDR1 is LNHDA and CDR2 is SQIVND (reference sequence). This chain's CDR3 is CASSTPRQGPNSPLHF. The CDR3 DNA is TGTGCCAGTAGTACCCCAAGACAGGGACCGAATTCACCCCTCCACTTT. The complete variable domain, with remaining parts taken from reference TRBV19 and TRBJ1-6, reads DGGITQSPKYLFRKEGQNVTLSCEQNLNHDAMYWYRQDPGQGLRLIYYSQIVNDFQKGDIAEGYSVSREKKESFPLTVTSAQKNPTAFYLCASSTPRQGPNSPLHFGNGTRLTVT.

The V and J genes are TRBV19 and TRBJ1-3, with 7 bases aligning to TRBD1. The V gene end was trimmed by 2 bases and the J gene end by 3 bases; junction bases not matched to a gene: 4. The CDR3 is 15 amino acids. Germline loops: CDR1 LNHDA, CDR2 SQIVND (reference sequence). CDR3 sequence (DNA): TGTGCCAGTAGTATAACAGGGGTAAATGGAAACACCATATATTTT. Amino acids: CASSITGVNGNTIYF.

The chain couples TRBV21-1 to TRBJ2-7; the D call of TRBD2 is as the table states it, not checked on the DNA. TRBV21-1 has pseudogene status. The CDR3 runs 16 residues. CDR3 sequence (DNA): TGTGCCAGCAGCAAAGTGGAACAGGCCGGGGGCTACGAGCAGTACTTC. Amino acids: CASSKVEQAGGYEQYF.

The CDR3 DNA is TGTGCCATCAGCGGACAGGGGAGAGGAAACACCATATATTTT. Its translation: CAISGQGRGNTIYF. The V gene is TRBV10-3, the J gene TRBJ1-3; TRBD1 agrees at 9 bases. This CDR3 comprises 14 residues. The V segment lost 6 bases and the J segment 4 bases; nucleotides outside the gene matches: 4. The germline V gene has CDR1 ENHRY and CDR2 SYGVKD.

The chain is built from TRBV19 and TRBJ2-6; 12 bases line up with TRBD1. Germline-derived CDR1 and CDR2 are LNHDA and SQIVND (reference sequence). V dropped 8 bases and J dropped 1; count of bases not matched to a gene: 3. This CDR3 is built from 16 residues. The CDR3 loop reads CASGTGGYSGANVLTF. CDR3 DNA: TGTGCCAGTGGGACAGGGGGCTATTCTGGGGCCAACGTCCTGACTTTC. The full variable domain, with the rest looked up from reference TRBV19 and TRBJ2-6, is DGGITQSPKYLFRKEGQNVTLSCEQNLNHDAMYWYRQDPGQGLRLIYYSQIVNDFQKGDIAEGYSVSREKKESFPLTVTSAQKNPTAFYLCASGTGGYSGANVLTFGAGSRLTVL.

This clone occurred once. This chain uses TRBV7-9 with TRBJ2-3; 12 nucleotides line up with TRBD1. CDR1 SEHNR and CDR2 FQNEAQ come from the germline V gene (reference sequence). The CDR3 has 17 residues. V trimming: 5 bases; J trimming: 4 bases; junction bases outside the gene matches: 10. CDR3 nucleotides: TGTGCCAGCAGCCTCACCGGGACAGGGGGCCTCGCAGATACGCAGTATTTT. Encoded protein: CASSLTGTGGLADTQYF.